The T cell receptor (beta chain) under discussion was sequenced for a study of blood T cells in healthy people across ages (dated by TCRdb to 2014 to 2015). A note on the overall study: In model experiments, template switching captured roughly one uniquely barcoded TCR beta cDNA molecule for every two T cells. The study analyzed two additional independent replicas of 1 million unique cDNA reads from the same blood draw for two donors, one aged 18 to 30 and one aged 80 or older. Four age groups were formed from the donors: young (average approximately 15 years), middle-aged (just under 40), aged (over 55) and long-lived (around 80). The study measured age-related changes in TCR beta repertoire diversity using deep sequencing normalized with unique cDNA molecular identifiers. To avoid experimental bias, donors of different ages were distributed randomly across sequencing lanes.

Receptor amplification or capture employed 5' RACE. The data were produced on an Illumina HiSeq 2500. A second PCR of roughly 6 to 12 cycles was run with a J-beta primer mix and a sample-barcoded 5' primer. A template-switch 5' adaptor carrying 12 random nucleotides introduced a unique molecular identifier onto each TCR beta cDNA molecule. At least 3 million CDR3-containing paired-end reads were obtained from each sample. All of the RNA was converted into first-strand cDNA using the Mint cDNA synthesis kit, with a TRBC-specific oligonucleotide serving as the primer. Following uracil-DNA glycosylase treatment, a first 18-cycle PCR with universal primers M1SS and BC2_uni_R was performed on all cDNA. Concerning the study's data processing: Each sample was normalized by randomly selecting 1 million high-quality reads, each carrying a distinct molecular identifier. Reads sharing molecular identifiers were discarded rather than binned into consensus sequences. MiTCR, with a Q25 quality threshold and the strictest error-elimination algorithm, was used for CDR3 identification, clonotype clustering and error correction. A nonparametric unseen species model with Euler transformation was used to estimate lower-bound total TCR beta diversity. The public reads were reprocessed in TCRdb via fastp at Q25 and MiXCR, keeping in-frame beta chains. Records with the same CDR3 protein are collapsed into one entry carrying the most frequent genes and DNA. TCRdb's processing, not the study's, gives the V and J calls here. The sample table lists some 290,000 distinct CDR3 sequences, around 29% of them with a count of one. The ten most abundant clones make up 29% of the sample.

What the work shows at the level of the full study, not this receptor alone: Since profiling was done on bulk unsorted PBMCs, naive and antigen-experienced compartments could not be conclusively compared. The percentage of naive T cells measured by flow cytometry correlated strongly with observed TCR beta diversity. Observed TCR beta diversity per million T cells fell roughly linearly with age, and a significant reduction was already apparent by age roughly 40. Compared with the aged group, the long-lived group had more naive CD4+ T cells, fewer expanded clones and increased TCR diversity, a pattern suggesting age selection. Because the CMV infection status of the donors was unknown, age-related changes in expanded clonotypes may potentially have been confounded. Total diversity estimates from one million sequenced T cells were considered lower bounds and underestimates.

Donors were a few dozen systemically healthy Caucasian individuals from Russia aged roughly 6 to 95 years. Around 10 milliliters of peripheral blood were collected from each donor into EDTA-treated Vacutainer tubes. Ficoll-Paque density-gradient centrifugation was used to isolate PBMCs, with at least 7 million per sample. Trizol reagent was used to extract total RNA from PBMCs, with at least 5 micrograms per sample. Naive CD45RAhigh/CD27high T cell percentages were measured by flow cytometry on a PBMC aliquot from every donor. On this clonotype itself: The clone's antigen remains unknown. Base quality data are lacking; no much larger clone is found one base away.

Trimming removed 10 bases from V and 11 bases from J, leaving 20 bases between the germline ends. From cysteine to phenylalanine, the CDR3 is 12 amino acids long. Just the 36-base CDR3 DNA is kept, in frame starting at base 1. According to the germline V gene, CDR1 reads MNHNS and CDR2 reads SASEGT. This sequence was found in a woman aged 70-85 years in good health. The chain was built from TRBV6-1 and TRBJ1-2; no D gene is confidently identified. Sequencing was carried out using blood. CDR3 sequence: CATQRPRLDYTF. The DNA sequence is TGTGCCACTCAGCGGCCACGATTGGATTACACCTTC.